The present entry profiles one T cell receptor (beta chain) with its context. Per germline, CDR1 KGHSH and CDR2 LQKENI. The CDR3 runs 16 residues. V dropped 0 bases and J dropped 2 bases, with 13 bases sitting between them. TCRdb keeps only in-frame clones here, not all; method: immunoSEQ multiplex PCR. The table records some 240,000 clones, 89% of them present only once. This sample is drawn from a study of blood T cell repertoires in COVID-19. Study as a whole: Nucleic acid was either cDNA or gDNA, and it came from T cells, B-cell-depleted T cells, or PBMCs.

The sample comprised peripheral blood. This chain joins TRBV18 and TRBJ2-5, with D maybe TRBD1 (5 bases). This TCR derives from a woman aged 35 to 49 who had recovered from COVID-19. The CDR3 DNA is TGTGCCAGCTCACCACCGAAGAACAGGATACAAGAGACCCAGTACTTC. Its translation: CASSPPKNRIQETQYF.